A single count supports the clone carrying this TCR beta chain. Its specificity is not known. A read error may produce the germline difference seen at one junction end. This entry belongs to a study of tumor and adjacent non-tumor tissue in lung cancer. Findings and limits, study-wide: Significantly higher TCR diversity was found in tumor than normal lung.

Germline V gene lookup returns CDR1 SGHRS and CDR2 YFSETQ. The CDR3 consists of 15 residues. No cell sorting was done before RNA was extracted from the tissue. This non-tumor lung sample came from over 3 cm beyond the tumor edge. The library came from three nested PCR rounds adapted from ARM-PCR protocols. One entry per CDR3 protein, called by TCRdb with MiXCR from the multiplex PCR reads. The sample shows 100,000 or so distinct CDR3 sequences, 55% to 65% of them seen only once. The V call is TRBV5-1, the J call TRBJ1-1, with D perhaps matching TRBD1 (6 bases). The sequence came from a man aged 25-45 years with non-small cell lung cancer. The specimen was distant non-tumor lung tissue. The DNA of the CDR3 is TGCACCAGCGCTGACCTCGGGGGGCGCGGCCCTGAAGCTTTCTTT. Amino acids: CTSADLGGRGPEAFF. Full variable domain (outside the CDR3, taken from reference TRBV5-1 and TRBJ1-1): KAGVTQTPRYLIKTRGQQVTLSCSPISGHRSVSWYQQTPGQGLQFLFEYFSETQRNKGNFPGRFSGRQFSNSRSEMNVSTLELGDSALYLCTSADLGGRGPEAFFGQGTRLTVV.